Following are 10 T cell receptor beta chains from one sample sequenced in a study of regulatory T cells in long-lasting Graves disease. The time point: newly diagnosed GD, antithyroid drugs for less than 3 months. Generation of the TCR library employed RNA extracted from PBMCs. iRepertoire HTBI primers and Arm-PCR of CDR3 regions built TCR beta libraries. TCRdb independently ran MiXCR on the multiplex PCR reads; one entry per CDR3 protein. This sample yields 390,000 or so distinct CDR3 sequences, of which 12% are seen a single time; approximately 19% belongs to the top ten. These data are also associated with another study on T cells in Graves' hyperthyroidism and ophthalmopathy.

This specimen was peripheral blood mononuclear cells (PBMCs), taken at new diagnosis, from a patient treated with antithyroid drugs. The source of these receptors is a woman aged 18-35 years with Graves disease.

At least ten counts were recorded for this clonotype. This sequence joins TRBV27 and TRBJ2-1; maybe TRBD2 (5 bases). Germline loops: CDR1 MNHEY, CDR2 SMNVEV (reference sequence). Trimming left V 7 bases short and J 2 bases short, with 12 bases between. The CDR3 sequence is 14 residues long. The CDR3 protein is CASTAAGTYNEQFF. The CDR3 coding sequence is TGTGCCAGCACCGCTGCGGGCACCTACAATGAGCAGTTCTTC.

This clonotype was counted at least ten times. This sequence joins TRBV11-2 and TRBJ2-7; a weak D match, TRBD1 (7 bases). The CDR3 contains 20 residues. CDR1 SGHAT and CDR2 FQNNGV come from the germline V gene. Trimming left V 2 bases short and J 2 bases short, with 28 bases between. CDR3 DNA: TGTGCCAGCAGCTTAAGGGGGCAAACTCTCCCGGGACTTGGCACCTACGAGCAGTACTTC. As protein: CASSLRGQTLPGLGTYEQYF. Full variable domain (remainder filled in from reference TRBV11-2 and TRBJ2-7): EAGVAQSPRYKIIEKRQSVAFWCNPISGHATLYWYQQILGQGPKLLIQFQNNGVVDDSQLPKDRFSAERLKGVDSTLKIQPAKLEDSAVYLCASSLRGQTLPGLGTYEQYFGPGTRLTVT.

This clonotype was seen many times. The chain uses TRBV28 and TRBJ1-1; tentatively, D is TRBD1 (6 bases). The V gene's germline CDR1 is MDHEN and CDR2 SYDVKM. The CDR3 runs to 14 residues. V was cut by 6 bases and J by 1 base, with 12 bases left in between. The CDR3 reads CASRGGDKNTEAFF. DNA for the CDR3: TGTGCCAGCAGGGGGGGGGACAAGAACACTGAAGCTTTCTTT. The complete variable domain, with remaining parts taken from reference TRBV28 and TRBJ1-1, reads DVKVTQSSRYLVKRTGEKVFLECVQDMDHENMFWYRQDPGLGLRLIYFSYDVKMKEKGDIPEGYSVSREKKERFSLILESASTNQTSMYLCASRGGDKNTEAFFGQGTRLTVV.

In its sample, this clonotype was seen many times. V and J are TRBV18 and TRBJ1-1; D may be TRBD1 (6 bases). Trimming removed 3 bases at V and 0 bases at J, with 11 bases between. Germline loops: CDR1 KGHSH, CDR2 LQKENI. This CDR3 has 15 residues. The CDR3 coding sequence is TGTGCCAGCTCACCGGACAGTCACATGAACACTGAAGCTTTCTTT. Its protein product is CASSPDSHMNTEAFF. The full variable domain, completed using reference TRBV18 and TRBJ1-1, is NAGVMQNPRHLVRRRGQEARLRCSPMKGHSHVYWYRQLPEEGLKFMVYLQKENIIDESGMPKERFSAEFPKEGPSILRIQQVVRGDSAAYFCASSPDSHMNTEAFFGQGTRLTVV.

There are many counts of this clonotype. This rearrangement joins TRBV20-1 to TRBJ2-7, with TRBD2 matching 7 bases. There are 13 residues in the CDR3. Germline CDR1 is DFQATT and CDR2 is SNEGSKA (reference sequence). V dropped 2 bases and J dropped 3; count of bases not matched to a gene: 4. Here the CDR3 reads CSARSGRIYEQYF. The CDR3 DNA follows: TGCAGTGCTAGATCCGGGAGGATCTACGAGCAGTACTTC.

Many counts were recorded for this clonotype. This chain connects TRBV7-2 to TRBJ2-5; a possible D gene is TRBD2 (6 bases). CDR1 is SGHTA and CDR2 is FQGNSA in the germline V gene. The CDR3 runs 14 residues. Between the trimmed V and J ends, which lost 1 base and 1 base, there was a span of 7 bases. The CDR3 DNA reads as TGTGCCAGCAGCTTAGGGACTATCCAAGAGACCCAGTACTTC. This translates into CASSLGTIQETQYF.

This clonotype was seen many times. This chain joins TRBV12-5 and TRBJ2-1; TRBD2 aligns across 8 bases. J lost 2 bases, V lost 0 bases, and 9 bases had no gene match. Germline-derived CDR1 and CDR2 are LGHNT and FRNRAP. CDR3 length: 18 amino acids. CDR3 nucleotides: TGTGCTAGTGGTTTGGTACCTCTAGCGGGCGTAACCTACAATGAGCAGTTCTTC. Translation gives CASGLVPLAGVTYNEQFF.

This clonotype was counted at least ten times. The genes are TRBV11-2 and TRBJ1-4; D unresolved. The CDR3 runs to 15 residues. Germline V gives CDR1 SGHAT, CDR2 FQNNGV. Between the trimmed V and J ends, which lost 0 bases and 5 bases, there was a span of 10 bases. The CDR3: CASSLEGLGNEKLFF. The CDR3 DNA is TGTGCCAGCAGCTTAGAAGGACTCGGGAATGAAAAACTGTTTTTT. The whole variable domain, filled in from reference TRBV11-2 and TRBJ1-4, reads EAGVAQSPRYKIIEKRQSVAFWCNPISGHATLYWYQQILGQGPKLLIQFQNNGVVDDSQLPKDRFSAERLKGVDSTLKIQPAKLEDSAVYLCASSLEGLGNEKLFFGSGTQLSVL.

Ten or more counts support this clonotype. The chain combines TRBV20-1 with TRBJ2-7, with a weak D call TRBD2 (5 bases). V was cut by 3 bases and J by 3 bases, with 12 bases left in between. The CDR3 length is 13 residues. Per the germline V gene, CDR1 is DFQATT and CDR2 is SNEGSKA (reference sequence). CDR3 residues: CSARRRGNYEQYF. The CDR3 nucleotides are TGCAGTGCTAGGAGACGGGGAAACTACGAGCAGTACTTC.

This clonotype was observed many times. The chain combines TRBV20-1 with TRBJ2-4, with 9 bases identical to TRBD2. Germline-derived CDR1 and CDR2 are DFQATT and SNEGSKA (reference sequence). CDR3 length: 14 residues. V shed 1 base, J shed 9 bases, and the junction held 7 bases outside the gene matches. CDR3 sequence: CSARAVAGGVIQYF. The DNA of the CDR3 is TGCAGTGCTAGAGCGGTGGCGGGGGGGGTCATTCAGTACTTC.